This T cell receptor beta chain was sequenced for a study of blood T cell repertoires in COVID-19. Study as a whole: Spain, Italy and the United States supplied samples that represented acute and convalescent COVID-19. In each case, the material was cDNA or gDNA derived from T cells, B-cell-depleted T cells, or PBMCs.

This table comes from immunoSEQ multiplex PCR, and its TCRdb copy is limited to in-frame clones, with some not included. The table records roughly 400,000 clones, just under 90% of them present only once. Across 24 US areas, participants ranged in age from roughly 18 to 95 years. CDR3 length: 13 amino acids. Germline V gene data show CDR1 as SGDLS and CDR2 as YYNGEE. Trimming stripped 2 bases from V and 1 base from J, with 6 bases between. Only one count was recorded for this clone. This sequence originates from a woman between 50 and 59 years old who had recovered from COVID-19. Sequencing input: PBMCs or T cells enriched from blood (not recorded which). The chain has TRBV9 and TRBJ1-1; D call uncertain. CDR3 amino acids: CASSVYGNTEAFF. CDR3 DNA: TGTGCCAGCAGCGTTTACGGGAACACTGAAGCTTTCTTT.